This T cell receptor beta chain was identified during a study of cytomegalovirus exposure and HLA in healthy donors. The ends lost 7 bases at V and 2 bases at J; junction bases unmatched: 10. The V gene's germline CDR1 is SQVTM and CDR2 ANQGSEA. This CDR3 has 16 residues. Study-level results: According to a later analysis, most TCR beta chains associated with CMV appeared HLA-restricted. TCR sequences were mostly rare, though some public TCRs occurred in many donors. Using the classifier, cytomegalovirus status was reportedly diagnosed with high specificity and sensitivity.

With 60 Vbeta and 13 Jbeta primers, the PCR was carried out. Measured with immunoSEQ multiplex PCR; TCRdb has only the in-frame clones, and not every one. The table has over 90,000 clones, 73% seen once; the top ten hold over 3%. With respect to this clone: Its antigen is currently unknown.

The specimen sequenced was PBMCs. The clonotype was recovered from a middle-aged man in good health and CMV-seronegative. The chain is built from TRBV29-1 and TRBJ2-3, with 12 bases aligning to TRBD1. CDR3 DNA sequence: TGCAGCGCCGCCCTCCGGGACAGGGGGCACACAGATACGCAGTATTTT. This sequence encodes CSAALRDRGHTDTQYF.